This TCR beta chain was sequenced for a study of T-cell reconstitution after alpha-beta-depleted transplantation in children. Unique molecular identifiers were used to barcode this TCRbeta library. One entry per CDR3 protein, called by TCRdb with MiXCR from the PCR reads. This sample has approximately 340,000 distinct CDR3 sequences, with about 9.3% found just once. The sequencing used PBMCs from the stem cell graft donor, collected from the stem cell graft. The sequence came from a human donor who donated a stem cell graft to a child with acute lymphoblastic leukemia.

The CDR3 bases are TGCAGTGCTAGCCTTGGCGGTCACTCCTACAATGAGCAGTTCTTC. It yields the protein CSASLGGHSYNEQFF. The chain recombines TRBV20-1 with TRBJ2-1, with no clear D. The CDR3 is 15 residues long. In germline, CDR1 is DFQATT, CDR2 SNEGSKA (reference sequence). V was clipped by 3 bases and J by 0 bases, with 12 bases between them.